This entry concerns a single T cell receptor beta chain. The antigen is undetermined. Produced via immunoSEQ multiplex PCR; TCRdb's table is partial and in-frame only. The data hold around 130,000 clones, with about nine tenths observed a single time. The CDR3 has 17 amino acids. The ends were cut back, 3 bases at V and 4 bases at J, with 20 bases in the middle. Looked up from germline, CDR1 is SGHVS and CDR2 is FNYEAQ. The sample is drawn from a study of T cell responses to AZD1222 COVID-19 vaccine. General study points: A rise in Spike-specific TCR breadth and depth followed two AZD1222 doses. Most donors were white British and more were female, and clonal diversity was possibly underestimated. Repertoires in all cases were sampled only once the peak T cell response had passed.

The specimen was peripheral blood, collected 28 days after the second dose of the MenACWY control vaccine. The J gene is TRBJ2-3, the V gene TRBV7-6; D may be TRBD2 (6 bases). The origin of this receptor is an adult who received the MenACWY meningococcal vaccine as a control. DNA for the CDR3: TGTGCCAGCAGCTTCTCAAGAGGGACTCTTCTCCCAGATACGCAGTATTTT. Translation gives CASSFSRGTLLPDTQYF.